Below, 17 T cell receptor beta chains from the same sample are listed, as sequenced in a study of Ad26.COV2.S vaccination and SARS-CoV-2 variants. The data were produced by immunoSEQ multiplex PCR, yet TCRdb's version contains in-frame clones alone and is incomplete. The sample comprises hundreds of thousands of clones, about 91% of which are singletons, and about 2.5% rests with the top ten. Indicated treatment: some 20 received Ad26.COV2.S at low or high dose, single or two shots; about 5 received placebo; per-sample allocation not given. Repertoires come from day 63 after the first vaccine or placebo injection. The source was peripheral blood, collected in a trial of Ad26.COV2.S vaccine versus placebo. These receptors all come from a person between 18 and 65 years old who received the Ad26.COV2.S COVID-19 vaccine or a placebo.

This chain connects TRBV28 to TRBJ1-2, with D uncertain. The V end lost 3 bases, the J end lost 8 bases, and 16 bases lay between the germline ends. The germline V gene encodes CDR1 MDHEN and CDR2 SYDVKM. The CDR3 is made up of 14 amino acids. In DNA, the CDR3 is TGTGCCAGCAGTTTTGTCCGGGCTGGTTTGGGCTACACCTTC. It yields the protein CASSFVRAGLGYTF.

This clone was counted a single time. The rearrangement uses TRBV2 and TRBJ1-5, with unresolved D. Germline loops: CDR1 SNHLY, CDR2 FYNNEI. With 8 bases removed from V and 3 bases from J, the gap between germline ends came to 20 bases. The CDR3 runs 16 residues. Here the CDR3 reads CASGGWVGRINQPQHF. Here the CDR3 DNA reads TGTGCCAGCGGAGGGTGGGTTGGACGGATCAATCAGCCCCAGCATTTT.

The V call is TRBV6-6, the J call TRBJ2-7; D is perhaps TRBD1 (8 bases). The V end lost 5 bases, the J end lost 5 bases, and 25 bases lay between the germline ends. The CDR3 has 17 amino acids. CDR1 and CDR2 (germline): MNHNY, SVGAGI (reference sequence). CDR3 protein: CASSPRDRPEAGNEQYV. In nucleotides, the CDR3 is TGTGCCAGCAGTCCCCGGGACAGGCCAGAAGCGGGGAACGAGCAGTACGTC.

The rearrangement links TRBV19 to TRBJ1-5; D is ambiguous. CDR1 and CDR2 (germline): LNHDA, SQIVND (reference sequence). The V end lost 3 bases, the J end lost 3 bases, and 9 bases lay between the germline ends. CDR3 size: 14 residues. The CDR3: CASSIDVINQPQHF. DNA of the CDR3: TGTGCCAGTAGTATTGACGTGATCAATCAGCCCCAGCATTTT.

The chain combines TRBV9 with TRBJ2-5; D gene uncertain. V lost 3 bases and J lost 3, with 9 bases in between. The CDR3 runs to 13 residues. Germline CDR1 is SGDLS and CDR2 is YYNGEE. This CDR3 is CASSAAAEETQYF. CDR3 coding DNA: TGTGCCAGCAGCGCCGCGGCCGAAGAGACCCAGTACTTC.

The chain recombines TRBV7-2 with TRBJ2-5; D uncertain. Per germline, CDR1 SGHTA and CDR2 FQGNSA. The CDR3 spans 13 residues. Trimming shortened V by 6 bases and J by 4 bases, and 12 bases separated the two germline ends. CDR3 bases: TGTGCCAGCAGACCCGGGTCCTTAGAGACCCAGTACTTC. The encoded protein is CASRPGSLETQYF.

The chain uses TRBV5-4 and TRBJ2-2, with 8 bases matching TRBD1. The V gene end was trimmed by 5 bases and the J gene end by 7 bases; junction bases not matched to a gene: 7. This CDR3 is built from 14 residues. CDR1 is SGHNT, CDR2 YYREEE, per germline (reference sequence). The CDR3: CASRLQGAGGELFF. In nucleotides, the CDR3 is TGTGCCAGCAGACTTCAGGGGGCGGGCGGGGAGCTGTTTTTT.

This clone has only one observation. The chain has TRBV4-2 and TRBJ2-2, with 11 bases fitting TRBD2. Per germline, CDR1 LGHNA and CDR2 YNFKEQ. CDR3 length: 18 amino acids. V trimming: 1 base; J trimming: 8 bases; junction bases outside the gene matches: 12. CDR3 sequence reads: CASSQAPVTSGGRGELFF. The CDR3 DNA reads TGTGCCAGCAGCCAAGCGCCTGTTACTAGCGGGGGAAGGGGGGAGCTGTTTTTT.

The chain combines TRBV7-6 with TRBJ2-1, with 11 nucleotides matching TRBD1. CDR1 SGHVS and CDR2 FNYEAQ come from the germline V gene. There are 17 residues in the CDR3. V lost 4 bases and J lost 5; bases outside the gene matches: 10. Here the CDR3 reads CASSSPRDRGVHNEQFF. The CDR3 region has the DNA TGTGCCAGCAGCTCCCCCCGGGACAGGGGGGTACACAATGAGCAGTTCTTC.

This rearrangement joins TRBV6-5 to TRBJ1-3, with no clear D. The CDR3 totals 12 residues. The germline CDR1 and CDR2 sequences are MNHEY and SVGAGI. Trimming took off 7 bases at V and 4 bases at J, with 8 bases between the two ends. In DNA form, the CDR3 reads TGTGCCAGCAACGGGATGGGAAACACCATATATTTT. Its translation: CASNGMGNTIYF.

The chain recombines TRBV7-2 with TRBJ2-3; D could derive from TRBD1 or TRBD2 (5 bases each). CDR1 is SGHTA, CDR2 FQGNSA, per germline. The CDR3 is 13 amino acids. V was cut by 5 bases and J by 5 bases, with 11 bases left in between. The CDR3 nucleotides are TGTGCCAGCAGCCGGGACGGTGGAGATACGCAGTATTTT. It specifies CASSRDGGDTQYF.

V gene TRBV5-5 combines with J gene TRBJ2-1; possible D gene TRBD1, 6 bases. V was pared by 4 bases and J by 7 bases, with 12 bases between. In germline, CDR1 is SGHKS, CDR2 YYEKEE (reference sequence). The CDR3 spans 13 residues. As DNA, the CDR3 is TGTGCCAGCAGCGATCACAGGGATAATGAGCAGTTCTTC. Translation: CASSDHRDNEQFF.

The CDR3: CASSLEGGRHNEQFF. As DNA, the CDR3 is TGTGCCAGCAGCCTGGAGGGGGGGCGACATAATGAGCAGTTCTTC. This chain joins TRBV3-1 (or the pseudogene TRBV3-2) and TRBJ2-1; D is possibly TRBD2 (7 bases). CDR1 is LGHDT, CDR2 YNNKEL, per germline (reference sequence). The V gene lost 4 bases and the J gene lost 7 bases, with 17 bases spanning the gap. This CDR3 is built from 15 residues.

This chain links TRBV6-5 with TRBJ1-6; 7 bases line up with TRBD1. The CDR3 is 12 amino acids. Germline loops: CDR1 MNHEY, CDR2 SVGAGI. The junction had 3 bases not matched to a gene; V was cut back by 6 bases and J by 10 bases. In nucleotides, the CDR3 is TGTGCCAGCAGGGACAGGTTATCACCCCTCCACTTT. This gives the protein CASRDRLSPLHF.

The chain recombines TRBV5-4 with TRBJ2-5; 8 nucleotides agree with TRBD2. V dropped 0 bases and J dropped 7; count of bases not matched to a gene: 8. Germline V lookup: CDR1 SGHNT, CDR2 YYREEE (reference sequence). This CDR3 region has 15 residues. CDR3 region: CASSLGLERETTQYF. In nucleotides, the CDR3 is TGTGCCAGCAGCTTGGGACTCGAGCGGGAGACGACCCAGTACTTC.

This clone was seen only a few times. The J gene is TRBJ1-5, the V gene TRBV2; TRBD1 is a possible D gene (5 bases). The ends were cut back, 8 bases at V and 4 bases at J, with 12 bases in the middle. The CDR3 has 13 amino acids. Per the germline V gene, CDR1 is SNHLY and CDR2 is FYNNEI. The DNA for the CDR3 is TGTGCCAGCCGGCCAGGGAGGAATCAGCCCCAGCATTTT. Protein: CASRPGRNQPQHF.

The chain links TRBV19 to TRBJ2-6; D not certain. CDR3 size: 15 residues. Trimming pared 3 bases from V and 10 bases from J, leaving 16 bases between. Per the germline V gene, CDR1 is LNHDA and CDR2 is SQIVND (reference sequence). The CDR3 nucleotides are TGTGCCAGTAGTATTTTCTTGTTGGGGAAGAACGTCCTGACTTTC. Amino acids: CASSIFLLGKNVLTF.